This is a list of T cell receptor beta chains from one sample in a study of STAT5B mutations in CD4+ large granular lymphocyte leukemia. Libraries were prepared by immunoSEQ multiplex PCR; TCRdb keeps only in-frame clonotypes and omits some of them. This repertoire shows roughly 38,000 clones, around 75% found once; its top ten account for approximately 0.5%. Material for sequencing was CD4+ T cells from blood buffy coats. Every receptor here comes from a human donor in good health. The CDR3 runs from the conserved cysteine through the conserved F or W. D genes are given only for firm matches. Part of the rows lack a size; the others show once, few, many or a class for expanded clones.

abundance	j_gene	d_gene	v_gene	CDR3aa	CDR3nt
NA	TRBJ2-3	TRBD2	TRBV7-3	CASSLGGGRTTDTQYF	TGTGCCAGCAGCTTAGGTGGCGGGAGGACAACAGATACGCAGTATTTT
NA	TRBJ2-7	TRBD1	TRBV6-5	CASGTETVYEQYF	TGTGCCAGCGGGACAGAGACAGTCTACGAGCAGTACTTC
NA	TRBJ1-5	TRBD1	TRBV4-1	CASSHTGGPQHF	TGCGCCAGCAGCCACACAGGGGGGCCCCAGCATTTT
NA	TRBJ2-7	TRBD2	TRBV23-1	CASSQSSSGGKYEQYF	TGCGCCAGCAGTCAATCATCCAGCGGGGGCAAGTACGAGCAGTACTTC
NA	TRBJ2-3	NA	TRBV5-1	CASSRGTDTQYF	TGCGCCAGCAGCAGGGGGACAGATACGCAGTATTTT
NA	TRBJ2-1	TRBD1	TRBV27	CASSRDRPHNEQFF	TGTGCCAGCAGTCGGGACAGGCCGCACAATGAGCAGTTCTTC
few	TRBJ2-1	TRBD1	TRBV5-1	CASSRGQGYNEQFF	TGCGCCAGCAGCCGGGGACAGGGCTACAATGAGCAGTTCTTC
NA	TRBJ2-5	NA	TRBV11-1	CASSYNLGMETQYF	TGTGCCAGCAGCTACAACCTTGGAATGGAGACCCAGTACTTC
NA	TRBJ2-3	NA	TRBV18	CASSPNRDTQYF	TGTGCCAGCTCACCCAACAGGGATACGCAGTATTTT
NA	TRBJ2-1	TRBD2	TRBV5-4	CASSLELAGAYNEQFF	TGTGCCAGCAGCCTGGAACTAGCGGGGGCCTACAATGAGCAGTTCTTC
NA	TRBJ1-2	TRBD1	TRBV6-5	CAGWTGGDYGYTF	TGTGCCGGATGGACAGGGGGCGACTATGGCTACACCTTC
once	TRBJ2-4	NA	TRBV7-2	CASSPRGNDIQYF	TGTGCCAGCAGCCCTCGGGGGAACGACATTCAGTACTTC
NA	TRBJ1-2	TRBD1	TRBV5-6	CASSLAGSGGDYGYTF	TGTGCCAGCAGCTTGGCCGGGTCAGGGGGAGACTATGGCTACACCTTC
few	TRBJ2-7	NA	TRBV12-5	CASGLVLQGLYEQYF	TGTGCTAGTGGTTTGGTCCTGCAGGGCCTCTACGAGCAGTACTTC
few	TRBJ2-2	NA	TRBV6-1	CATVDLTNTGELFF	TGTGCCACTGTGGACCTAACGAACACCGGGGAGCTGTTTTTT
once	TRBJ2-2	NA	TRBV19	CASTISANTGELFF	TGTGCCAGTACTATTAGCGCGAACACCGGGGAGCTGTTTTTT
NA	TRBJ1-4	TRBD1	TRBV27	CASSSTGAGGNTEFF	TGTGCCAGCAGTTCCACAGGGGCCGGGGGTAATACGGAGTTTTTT
NA	TRBJ1-3	NA	TRBV6-5	CASSYGGRDSGNTIYF	TGTGCCAGCAGTTATGGGGGACGAGACTCTGGAAACACCATATATTTT
NA	TRBJ1-1	NA	TRBV18	CASSPGEVLNTEAFF	TGTGCCAGCTCACCGGGAGAAGTACTGAACACTGAAGCTTTCTTT
NA	TRBJ2-3	NA	TRBV25-1	CASSVLGGLGTDTQYF	TGTGCCAGCAGTGTTTTAGGGGGGTTAGGCACAGATACGCAGTATTTT
NA	TRBJ1-3	NA	TRBV7-2	CASSRTAVSGNTIYF	TGTGCCAGCAGCCGGACTGCTGTATCTGGAAACACCATATATTTT
NA	TRBJ1-5	NA	TRBV19	CASSIPRDQPQHF	TGTGCCAGTAGTATTCCCAGAGATCAGCCCCAGCATTTT
NA	TRBJ2-3	NA	TRBV25-1	CASSARGSGTDTQYF	TGTGCCAGCAGTGCCCGAGGTAGCGGCACAGATACGCAGTATTTT
NA	TRBJ1-5	NA	TRBV19	CASNSPRGVDQPQHF	TGTGCCAGTAACTCCCCCAGGGGCGTGGATCAGCCCCAGCATTTT
few	TRBJ1-2	NA	TRBV6-4	CASSEIRGTGYTF	TGTGCCAGCAGTGAGATAAGGGGGACTGGCTACACCTTC
NA	TRBJ2-5	NA	TRBV7-2	CASSLVQRSYQETQYF	TGTGCCAGCAGCTTAGTGCAGAGATCGTACCAAGAGACCCAGTACTTC
NA	TRBJ2-7	NA	TRBV25-1	CASSEGAYEQYF	TGTGCCAGCAGTGAGGGGGCCTACGAGCAGTACTTC